Listed below are T cell receptor beta chains from one sample, sequenced in a study of tumor-infiltrating lymphocytes in primary liver carcinoma. MiXCR, run by TCRdb on the multiplex PCR reads, gives a single entry per CDR3 protein. The sample has around 330,000 distinct CDR3 sequences; approximately 65% are singletons. The sequencing input was peripheral blood. The origin of the receptors is a man in his forties with primary liver carcinoma and hepatitis B virus infection. Both conserved end residues are part of each CDR3. Fields, in order: CDR3 DNA, CDR3 protein, V gene, J gene, D gene, clone size. D genes are given only for firm matches. Some rows have no size entry. The others give once, few or many, or a class for an expanded clone.

CDR3 DNA: TGTGCCAGCAGGGGCAGCGGGGGGCTAAACGAGCAGTACTTC
CDR3 protein: CASRGSGGLNEQYF
V gene: TRBV28
J gene: TRBJ2-7
D gene: TRBD2
clone size: -

CDR3 DNA: TGCGCCAGCAGCTCTCTAGCGGGAGGGCCAGGCGAGCAGTACTTC
CDR3 protein: CASSSLAGGPGEQYF
V gene: TRBV5-1
J gene: TRBJ2-7
D gene: TRBD2
clone size: -

CDR3 DNA: TGCAGCGTCAAATTTCCGGCAGGACACACCATATATTTT
CDR3 protein: CSVKFPAGHTIYF
V gene: TRBV29-1
J gene: TRBJ1-3
D gene: -
clone size: -

CDR3 DNA: TGTGCCAGCAGTCTGGAGGGACAGGGAAAAGCCGGGGAGCTGTTTTTT
CDR3 protein: CASSLEGQGKAGELFF
V gene: TRBV28
J gene: TRBJ2-2
D gene: TRBD1
clone size: -

CDR3 DNA: TGTGCCAGCAGCTTGCGGATGGGACTAGCGGAGACCCAGTACTTC
CDR3 protein: CASSLRMGLAETQYF
V gene: TRBV5-4
J gene: TRBJ2-5
D gene: TRBD2
clone size: -

CDR3 DNA: TGTGCCAGCATCTACATTGCGGAAGAGACCCAGTACTTC
CDR3 protein: CASIYIAEETQYF
V gene: TRBV5-6
J gene: TRBJ2-5
D gene: -
clone size: -

CDR3 DNA: TGTGTCAGTAGTACCGGACTAGCTGAGACCCAGTACTTC
CDR3 protein: CVSSTGLAETQYF
V gene: TRBV19
J gene: TRBJ2-5
D gene: TRBD2
clone size: -

CDR3 DNA: TGCGCCAGCAGCTTGAGTATGGGACAGGGGGCCGGGAACATTCAGTACTTC
CDR3 protein: CASSLSMGQGAGNIQYF
V gene: TRBV5-1
J gene: TRBJ2-4
D gene: TRBD1
clone size: once

CDR3 DNA: TGTGCCACCAGTGATCCCGCCCGAGAGACCCAGTACTTC
CDR3 protein: CATSDPARETQYF
V gene: TRBV24-1
J gene: TRBJ2-5
D gene: -
clone size: few

CDR3 DNA: TGTGCCAGCAGTATAACCGGCCGCCCCAATGAGCAGTTCTTC
CDR3 protein: CASSITGRPNEQFF
V gene: TRBV12-3/TRBV12-4
J gene: TRBJ2-1
D gene: -
clone size: -

CDR3 DNA: TGTGCCAGCAGCTCACGGACTGTGATAGGTACTGAAGCTTTCTTT
CDR3 protein: CASSSRTVIGTEAFF
V gene: TRBV11-1
J gene: TRBJ1-1
D gene: -
clone size: -

CDR3 DNA: TGTGTCAGCACCGACATCGGGACAGGGTACGAGCAGTACTTC
CDR3 protein: CVSTDIGTGYEQYF
V gene: TRBV11-1
J gene: TRBJ2-7
D gene: TRBD1
clone size: -

CDR3 DNA: TGTGCCAGCAGCGTCAGCGGGACCACCTACAATAAGCAGTTCTTC
CDR3 protein: CASSVSGTTYNKQFF
V gene: TRBV11-1
J gene: TRBJ2-1
D gene: TRBD2
clone size: -

CDR3 DNA: TGTGCCTGCAGCCTCCGAAGACAGGGACGCAACGAGCAGTTCTTC
CDR3 protein: CACSLRRQGRNEQFF
V gene: TRBV11-2
J gene: TRBJ2-1
D gene: TRBD1
clone size: -

CDR3 DNA: TGTGGCAGCAGCTTTCTCGGGACTGGCGGGACCAAAAACATTCAGTACTTC
CDR3 protein: CGSSFLGTGGTKNIQYF
V gene: TRBV11-1
J gene: TRBJ2-4
D gene: -
clone size: -

CDR3 DNA: TGCGCCAGCAGCTTGAGACCGGAGAATGAGCAGTTCTTC
CDR3 protein: CASSLRPENEQFF
V gene: TRBV5-1
J gene: TRBJ2-1
D gene: -
clone size: -

CDR3 DNA: TGCAGCGTTGTGTATGGAAACACTGAAGCTTTCTTT
CDR3 protein: CSVVYGNTEAFF
V gene: TRBV29-1
J gene: TRBJ1-1
D gene: -
clone size: -

CDR3 DNA: TGCAGCGTTGACGAGACAGGGGGCAGGCTAGCGGGAGACAATGAGCAGTTCTTC
CDR3 protein: CSVDETGGRLAGDNEQFF
V gene: TRBV29-1
J gene: TRBJ2-1
D gene: -
clone size: many

CDR3 DNA: TGCGCCAGCAGACTCGGGACAGCGAGCTCCTACGAGCAGTACTTC
CDR3 protein: CASRLGTASSYEQYF
V gene: TRBV5-1
J gene: TRBJ2-7
D gene: TRBD1
clone size: -

CDR3 DNA: TGTGCCTGCAGTCTCGAGCACTCAAGGGGCCGTCGACTAGCGGCAGAGACCCAGTACTTC
CDR3 protein: CACSLEHSRGRRLAAETQYF
V gene: TRBV6-5
J gene: TRBJ2-5
D gene: TRBD2
clone size: -

CDR3 DNA: TGTGCCAGCAGCTTGGGTACTAGAGGGGAAGATACGCAGTATTTT
CDR3 protein: CASSLGTRGEDTQYF
V gene: TRBV5-8
J gene: TRBJ2-3
D gene: -
clone size: once

CDR3 DNA: TGTGCCACCAGTGATGGGACTAGCGGGAGAGTCCACGAGCAGTACTTC
CDR3 protein: CATSDGTSGRVHEQYF
V gene: TRBV24-1
J gene: TRBJ2-7
D gene: TRBD2
clone size: -

CDR3 DNA: TGCGCCAGCAGCCAAGATCGCGGGGGGATGATAGAGACCCAGTACTTC
CDR3 protein: CASSQDRGGMIETQYF
V gene: TRBV4-3
J gene: TRBJ2-5
D gene: TRBD2
clone size: many

CDR3 DNA: TGTGCCAGCAGCTTGGACAGGGGCACCCAGTACTTC
CDR3 protein: CASSLDRGTQYF
V gene: TRBV5-4
J gene: TRBJ2-5
D gene: TRBD1
clone size: few

CDR3 DNA: TGCGCCATCTCTGAGGGGTCGGGCGCTGAAAAACTGCTTTTT
CDR3 protein: CAISEGSGAEKLLF
V gene: TRBV10-3
J gene: TRBJ1-4
D gene: -
clone size: -

CDR3 DNA: TGTGCCAGCAGCTTTTTCCCAACGGGAGGGGGGGAGCAGTATTTC
CDR3 protein: CASSFFPTGGGEQYF
V gene: TRBV11-1
J gene: TRBJ2-7
D gene: TRBD2
clone size: -

CDR3 DNA: TGTGCCAGCAGTGATGACAGCAACTATGGCTACACCTTC
CDR3 protein: CASSDDSNYGYTF
V gene: TRBV25-1
J gene: TRBJ1-2
D gene: -
clone size: few

CDR3 DNA: TGTGCCAGCAGTGAAGCAGGGGGCATCCCTGGGGCCAACGTCCTGACTTTC
CDR3 protein: CASSEAGGIPGANVLTF
V gene: TRBV6-1
J gene: TRBJ2-6
D gene: TRBD1
clone size: -

CDR3 DNA: TGTGCCAGCCTAGGGTTTGGCGGGAGGGATTACAATGAGCAGTTCTTC
CDR3 protein: CASLGFGGRDYNEQFF
V gene: TRBV28
J gene: TRBJ2-1
D gene: TRBD2
clone size: few

CDR3 DNA: TGCAGCGCCGACTTGACAGGGGGCACCGGGGAGCTGTTTTTT
CDR3 protein: CSADLTGGTGELFF
V gene: TRBV29-1
J gene: TRBJ2-2
D gene: TRBD1
clone size: many

CDR3 DNA: TGTGCCAGCAGCTATACTGTAGCGGGAGCCTCCTACGAGCAGTACTTC
CDR3 protein: CASSYTVAGASYEQYF
V gene: TRBV11-2
J gene: TRBJ2-7
D gene: TRBD2
clone size: many

CDR3 DNA: TGTGCCAGCAGCTCCCTGCCAGATACGCAGTATTTT
CDR3 protein: CASSSLPDTQYF
V gene: TRBV7-9
J gene: TRBJ2-3
D gene: -
clone size: -

CDR3 DNA: TGTGCCAGCAGCTCTCAGGGGGCAAGCTGGGGAAACACCATATATTTT
CDR3 protein: CASSSQGASWGNTIYF
V gene: TRBV13
J gene: TRBJ1-3
D gene: TRBD1
clone size: few

CDR3 DNA: TGTGCCAGCAGGTTCCCCTGGGGGGCGAGCAATCAGCCCCAGCATTTT
CDR3 protein: CASRFPWGASNQPQHF
V gene: TRBV28
J gene: TRBJ1-5
D gene: -
clone size: -

CDR3 DNA: TGCAGCGTTGAATCGAGCGGAAGAAGAAGCGGGGAGCTGTTATTT
CDR3 protein: CSVESSGRRSGELLF
V gene: TRBV29-1
J gene: TRBJ2-2
D gene: TRBD2
clone size: -

CDR3 DNA: TGTGCCGGACGGCAGGGCGGAGGGACAGATACGCTGTATTTT
CDR3 protein: CAGRQGGGTDTLYF
V gene: TRBV30
J gene: TRBJ2-3
D gene: -
clone size: -

CDR3 DNA: TGTGCCAGCAGCCGGACAGGGAGAGCGGGAGGCTACACCTTC
CDR3 protein: CASSRTGRAGGYTF
V gene: TRBV14
J gene: TRBJ1-2
D gene: TRBD1
clone size: many

CDR3 DNA: TGTGCCGGCAGCGGCCCCCAGCGGGAGGGCGAGGTCTTC
CDR3 protein: CAGSGPQREGEVF
V gene: TRBV5-5
J gene: TRBJ2-1
D gene: TRBD2
clone size: -

CDR3 DNA: TGTGCCACCAGCTTGACTCGAATCACAGATACGCAGTATTTT
CDR3 protein: CATSLTRITDTQYF
V gene: TRBV11-2
J gene: TRBJ2-3
D gene: -
clone size: -

CDR3 DNA: TGTGCCAGCAGCCACGACGCCTTCCAAGAGACCCAGTACTTC
CDR3 protein: CASSHDAFQETQYF
V gene: TRBV7-2
J gene: TRBJ2-5
D gene: -
clone size: -

CDR3 DNA: TGTGCCAGCAGTTACTCGACAGGGGCAACCTACGAGCAGTACTTC
CDR3 protein: CASSYSTGATYEQYF
V gene: TRBV6-5
J gene: TRBJ2-7
D gene: TRBD1
clone size: many

CDR3 DNA: TGTGCCAGCAGGCCGGCTTCGGCAGTCCTGGGAGAGACCCACTACTTC
CDR3 protein: CASRPASAVLGETHYF
V gene: TRBV28
J gene: TRBJ2-5
D gene: -
clone size: -

CDR3 DNA: TGTGCCAGCACCCAAGGGCAAAATCAGCCCCAGCATTTT
CDR3 protein: CASTQGQNQPQHF
V gene: TRBV6-5
J gene: TRBJ1-5
D gene: -
clone size: -